The rows below give T cell receptor beta chains drawn from one sample of a study of OX40 agonist ivuxolimab in advanced cancers. Profiling relied on immunoSEQ multiplex PCR, and the TCRdb table lists in-frame clones only, not all of them. The top ten clones hold over 20% of a sample with 75,000 to 80,000 clones, about 94% of them seen once. The material sequenced was CD4+ or CD8+ T cells sorted from blood, taken in a trial of the OX40 agonist ivuxolimab. These receptor sequences come from an adult with an advanced solid tumor such as melanoma, head and neck, liver or kidney cancer. CDR3s leave out the opening cysteine and the closing phenylalanine or tryptophan. Fields, in order: V gene, J gene, CDR3 protein.

v_call: TRBV7-3; j_call: TRBJ2-3; cdr3_aa: ASASGTSGFTDTQY
v_call: TRBV27; j_call: TRBJ2-1; cdr3_aa: ASSWVGGGSYNEQF
v_call: TRBV6-6; j_call: TRBJ2-7; cdr3_aa: ASSISEGFSYEQY
v_call: TRBV5-5; j_call: TRBJ1-2; cdr3_aa: ASSLAGGNVNYGYT
v_call: TRBV6-6; j_call: TRBJ2-7; cdr3_aa: ASTRGGHEQY
v_call: TRBV5-4; j_call: TRBJ2-7; cdr3_aa: ASSWGSTSYEQY
v_call: TRBV7-9; j_call: TRBJ1-1; cdr3_aa: ASSLGGVMEAF
v_call: TRBV9; j_call: TRBJ2-1; cdr3_aa: ASSIRTGQNDNEQF
v_call: TRBV10-3; j_call: TRBJ2-3; cdr3_aa: AISNYSSTDTQY
v_call: TRBV6-5; j_call: TRBJ1-5; cdr3_aa: ASSYSRGSWH